This TCR beta chain was recorded in a study of blood T cell repertoires in COVID-19. Study-level information: Whether acute or convalescent, the COVID-19 samples came from the United States, Italy and Spain. The cDNA or gDNA used as material had been derived from T cells, B-cell-depleted T cells, or PBMCs.

V trimming: 6 bases; J trimming: 0 bases; junction bases outside the gene matches: 5. Germline V gene sequence: CDR1 MNHEY, CDR2 SVGAGI. The CDR3 covers 15 residues. As handled by the study authors: From reference gene primer amplification, estimates of nucleated cell counts were derived. Assay: immunoSEQ multiplex PCR; the TCRdb copy retains only in-frame clones and omits some. The DNA was the basis for D and trimming; V, J and clone size are from that table. There are approximately 300,000 clones in the sample; around 89% occur only once, and approximately 0.84% lies in the top ten. Sequenced material: peripheral blood. This chain joins TRBV6-5 and TRBJ2-1, with TRBD2 matching over 7 bases. This sequence originates from a man under 40 with acute or convalescent COVID-19. The CDR3 loop reads CASSPGGSSYNEQFF. CDR3 nucleotides: TGTGCCAGCAGCCCCGGGGGGAGCTCCTACAATGAGCAGTTCTTC.